Sequencing of this T cell receptor (beta chain) was carried out in a study of CD8 T cells in Susac syndrome. Germline V gene data show CDR1 as MGHDK and CDR2 as SYGVNS. The CDR3 covers 14 residues. V was shortened by 7 bases and J by 5 bases, with 12 bases between the two germline ends. RNA totalling roughly 0.5 to 1 ug underwent reverse transcription with random hexamers. TCRdb re-called the immunoSEQ multiplex PCR reads through MiXCR, storing one row per CDR3 protein. The sample lists under 95,000 distinct CDR3 sequences, over 90% occurring once. This clonotype originated in a human donor with Susac syndrome. This chain links TRBV25-1 with TRBJ1-6, with D perhaps TRBD1 (5 bases). The sample consisted of CD4+ T cells from PBMCs. CDR3 sequence: CASKSEGDNSPLHF. CDR3 coding DNA: TGTGCCAGCAAATCAGAAGGGGATAATTCACCCCTCCACTTT.